This record covers a single T cell receptor (beta chain). Following RNA extraction, reverse transcription yielded cDNA that acted as the sequencing template. Measured with immunoSEQ multiplex PCR; TCRdb has only the in-frame clones, and not every one. The sample has some 80,000 clones; 60% to 70% are singletons. Germline V gene data show CDR1 as PRHDT and CDR2 as FYEKMQ (reference sequence). With V trimmed by 2 bases and J by 6 bases, 10 bases remained unmatched. This CDR3 spans 16 amino acids. The sample belongs to a study of CD8+ T cells in alopecia areata. Treatment described: oral pan-JAK inhibitor, 5-10 mg twice daily.

The TCR originated in a human donor with alopecia areata. V usage is TRBV13 and J usage is TRBJ2-7, with TRBD1 identical over 10 bases. Source: CD8+ T cells sorted from blood, taken at week 24, from a patient treated with tofacitinib. CDR3 residues: CASSLYISGQGTEQYF. The DNA of the CDR3 is TGTGCCAGCAGCTTATATATATCGGGACAGGGGACCGAGCAGTACTTC.